Below, 23 T cell receptor beta chains from the same sample are listed, as sequenced in a study of blood T cell repertoires in COVID-19. The data were produced by immunoSEQ multiplex PCR, yet TCRdb's version contains in-frame clones alone and is incomplete. The repertoire holds under 350,000 clones, 89% seen once, with 1.5% to 2% in the top ten. Source material: PBMCs or T cells enriched from blood (not recorded which). The receptors shown here come from a middle-aged woman who had recovered from COVID-19.

As DNA, the CDR3 is TGTGCCAGCAGTTACCCCTTCCCCCAAAGGGGCCTTTTGGTAAATGAGCAGTTCTTC. This gives the protein CASSYPFPQRGLLVNEQFF. This chain uses TRBV6-2 or TRBV6-3 with TRBJ2-1, with D possibly matching TRBD1 (5 bases). CDR1 and CDR2 (germline): MNHEY, SVGEGT. This CDR3 is 19 amino acids long. V lost 2 bases to trimming and J lost 7 bases, with 27 bases between them.

The CDR3 nucleotides are TGTGCCTGGGTGGGACAGGGGAAATATGGCTACACCTTC. Residues: CAWVGQGKYGYTF. The V and J genes are TRBV30 and TRBJ1-2, with TRBD1 matching 10 bases. The CDR3 loop spans 13 amino acids. Germline values: CDR1 GTSNPN, CDR2 SVGIG (reference sequence). V lost 5 bases, J lost 5 bases, and 5 bases stayed unmatched.

This clone was recorded many times. This rearrangement joins TRBV2 to TRBJ1-1, with TRBD1 identical over 7 bases. The CDR3 loop spans 14 amino acids. The ends lost 5 bases at V and 5 bases at J; junction bases unmatched: 8. In germline, CDR1 is SNHLY, CDR2 FYNNEI. CDR3 protein: CASSKTGPGTEAFF. In nucleotides, the CDR3 is TGTGCCAGCAGTAAGACAGGGCCGGGGACTGAAGCTTTCTTT. Full variable domain (missing parts from reference TRBV2 and TRBJ1-1): EPEVTQTPSHQVTQMGQEVILRCVPISNHLYFYWYRQILGQKVEFLVSFYNNEISEKSEIFDDQFSVERPDGSNFTLKIRSTKLEDSAMYFCASSKTGPGTEAFFGQGTRLTVV.

The chain uses TRBV6-5 and TRBJ1-5; a weak D match, TRBD1 (6 bases). CDR3 length: 15 amino acids. The V gene lost 6 bases and the J gene lost 6 bases, with 18 bases spanning the gap. The germline gives CDR1 MNHEY, CDR2 SVGAGI. This CDR3 reads CASRMGSGAVQPQHF. The CDR3 bases are TGTGCCAGCAGGATGGGCTCAGGGGCAGTTCAGCCCCAGCATTTT.

This clone was counted only a few times. The chain carries TRBV21-1 and TRBJ1-1; the table's D call TRBD1 went unverified against the DNA. TRBV21-1 is designated a pseudogene. The CDR3 is made up of 22 amino acids. CDR3 DNA sequence: TGTGCCAGCAGCGAAAGAGAACCGGGACAGGGGGCGCACGGACTGATGAACACTGAAGCTTTCTTT. Translated, it gives CASSEREPGQGAHGLMNTEAFF.

The chain carries TRBV6-2 or TRBV6-3 and TRBJ2-3; D perhaps matches TRBD1 (5 bases). V lost 5 bases and J 2 bases, leaving 17 bases between the germline ends. In germline, CDR1 is MNHEY, CDR2 SVGEGT. CDR3 size: 16 residues. This CDR3 is CASSQQETLLTDTQYF. CDR3 nucleotide sequence: TGTGCCAGCAGTCAACAGGAGACGCTCCTCACAGATACGCAGTATTTT.

V gene TRBV28 combines with J gene TRBJ1-5; weak D call: TRBD1 (6 bases). CDR1 is MDHEN and CDR2 is SYDVKM in the germline V gene. With 6 bases removed from V and 6 bases from J, the gap between germline ends came to 9 bases. The CDR3 has 12 amino acids. The CDR3 nucleotides read TGTGCCAGCAGAACAGGGAGTCAGCCCCAGCATTTT. Translated: CASRTGSQPQHF.

The rearrangement joins TRBV24-1 to TRBJ2-3; D not resolved. CDR1 is KGHDR, CDR2 SFDVKD, per germline. The CDR3 loop spans 14 amino acids. The ends were cut back, 6 bases at V and 4 bases at J, with 13 bases in the middle. CDR3 nucleotide sequence: TGTGCCACCAGTCGAACGGAGAATGCAGATACGCAGTATTTT. Translated, it gives CATSRTENADTQYF.

The chain employs TRBV15 and TRBJ1-1; no reliable D call. Trimming left V 3 bases short and J 0 bases short, with 8 bases between. Germline-derived CDR1 and CDR2 are LNHNV and YYDKDF (reference sequence). This CDR3 spans 14 amino acids. CDR3 bases: TGTGCCACCAGCAGTTACACCATGAACACTGAAGCTTTCTTT. This translates into CATSSYTMNTEAFF. Complete variable domain (other parts from reference TRBV15 and TRBJ1-1): DAMVIQNPRYQVTQFGKPVTLSCSQTLNHNVMYWYQQKSSQAPKLLFHYYDKDFNNEADTPDNFQSRRPNTSFCFLDIRSPGLGDTAMYLCATSSYTMNTEAFFGQGTRLTVV.

The chain is built from TRBV27 and TRBJ2-1; the match to TRBD2 covers 7 bases. Germline CDR1 reads MNHEY; CDR2 reads SMNVEV (reference sequence). V trimming: 5 bases; J trimming: 0 bases; junction bases outside the gene matches: 10. The CDR3 has 17 residues. CDR3 coding DNA: TGTGCCAGCAGTCTTCTCCGGGGGGATAGCTCCTACAATGAGCAGTTCTTC. As protein: CASSLLRGDSSYNEQFF.

The chain couples TRBV19 to TRBJ2-7; 10 bases match TRBD2. The junction had 5 bases not matched to a gene; V was cut back by 5 bases and J by 4 bases. Germline loops: CDR1 LNHDA, CDR2 SQIVND (reference sequence). The length of the CDR3 is 14 residues. The CDR3 spells CASSLGLADYEQYF. The CDR3 DNA is TGTGCCAGTAGTCTCGGACTAGCGGATTACGAGCAGTACTTC.

The V and J genes are TRBV29-1 and TRBJ2-3, with a possible D match to TRBD2 (6 bases). Per germline, CDR1 SQVTM and CDR2 ANQGSEA. The CDR3 contains 15 residues. The V gene lost 3 bases and the J gene lost 0 bases, with 13 bases spanning the gap. The CDR3 bases are TGCAGCGTTGAGGGACTCACGGCCAGCACAGATACGCAGTATTTT. It translates to CSVEGLTASTDTQYF.

With respect to this clone: Other DNA sequences in the sample encode the same CDR3. V gene TRBV9 combines with J gene TRBJ2-3; TRBD1 might be the D (6 bases). Germline lookup yields CDR1 SGDLS and CDR2 YYNGEE. Trimming left V 2 bases short and J 2 bases short, with 9 bases between. The CDR3 extends over 14 amino acids. CDR3 amino acids: CASSVWGPTDTQYF. Here the CDR3 DNA reads TGTGCCAGCAGCGTTTGGGGGCCCACAGATACGCAGTATTTT.

The rearrangement uses TRBV6-2 or TRBV6-3 and TRBJ2-1; 7 nucleotides match TRBD2. V lost 5 bases and J lost 7; bases outside the gene matches: 2. The CDR3 is made up of 12 amino acids. Germline CDR1 reads MNHEY; CDR2 reads SVGEGT. CDR3 DNA: TGTGCCAGCAGTAAACTAGCGAATGAGCAGTTCTTC. Translation gives CASSKLANEQFF.

This clone was observed a single time. This rearrangement joins TRBV30 to TRBJ1-1, with TRBD1 as a possible D gene (5 bases). Germline CDR1 reads GTSNPN; CDR2 reads SVGIG (reference sequence). This CDR3 has 13 residues. The V and J ends lost 4 bases and 6 bases respectively, with 15 bases between them. The CDR3 nucleotides read TGTGCCTGGACCATTGGGGGGGAGGCTGAAGCTTTCTTT. Its protein product is CAWTIGGEAEAFF. The full variable domain, rest sourced from reference TRBV30 and TRBJ1-1, is SQTIHQWPATLVQPVGSPLSLECTVEGTSNPNLYWYRQAAGRGLQLLFYSVGIGQISSEVPQNLSASRPQDRQFILSSKKLLLSDSGFYLCAWTIGGEAEAFFGQGTRLTVV.

The table lists this clone with many counts. The chain is built from TRBV2 and TRBJ2-3, with D perhaps TRBD2 (6 bases). The CDR3 has 14 amino acids. V was trimmed by 4 bases and J by 6 bases, leaving 14 bases between them. Per the germline V gene, CDR1 is SNHLY and CDR2 is FYNNEI. The CDR3 sequence: CASSGPLREDTQYF. CDR3 DNA: TGTGCCAGCAGTGGACCCCTCCGGGAGGATACGCAGTATTTT. Based on the CDR3 plus reference TRBV2 and TRBJ2-3, the full variable domain is EPEVTQTPSHQVTQMGQEVILRCVPISNHLYFYWYRQILGQKVEFLVSFYNNEISEKSEIFDDQFSVERPDGSNFTLKIRSTKLEDSAMYFCASSGPLREDTQYFGPGTRLTVL.

This chain joins TRBV7-2 and TRBJ2-7, with 7 bases identical to TRBD1. CDR1 and CDR2 (germline): SGHTA, FQGNSA. V shed 5 bases, J shed 3 bases, and the junction held 4 bases outside the gene matches. This CDR3 spans 13 amino acids. For the CDR3, the DNA is TGTGCCAGCAGCGTAGGGACAGTCTACGAGCAGTACTTC. It yields the protein CASSVGTVYEQYF.

As concerns this clone: This sample also contains other DNA sequences that code for the same CDR3. V is TRBV2 and J is TRBJ1-2, with TRBD1 matching over 7 bases. Germline V gene sequence: CDR1 SNHLY, CDR2 FYNNEI. The CDR3 totals 13 residues. J was trimmed by 2 bases and V by 6 bases; bases with no gene match: 3. CDR3 protein: CASSLTGNYGYTF. The CDR3 coding sequence is TGTGCCAGCAGCTTGACAGGGAACTATGGCTACACCTTC.

The gene calls are TRBV5-4 and TRBJ1-6, with TRBD1 matching 9 bases. This CDR3 comprises 16 residues. The germline V gene encodes CDR1 SGHNT and CDR2 YYREEE (reference sequence). J gave up 6 bases and V 3 bases, and 7 bases lay outside the gene matches. The CDR3: CASSSPGTGRNSPLHF. Here the CDR3 DNA reads TGTGCCAGCAGCTCTCCTGGGACAGGGCGTAATTCACCCCTCCACTTT.

This chain connects TRBV11-2 to TRBJ2-7; tentative D call: TRBD1 (6 bases). Germline V lookup: CDR1 SGHAT, CDR2 FQNNGV. This CDR3 has 15 residues. V was cut by 5 bases and J by 2 bases, with 16 bases left in between. CDR3 residues: CASSLRTERTYEQYF. In DNA form, the CDR3 reads TGTGCCAGCAGCCTCCGGACAGAAAGAACCTACGAGCAGTACTTC.

J is TRBJ2-1 and V is TRBV5-6; TRBD2 agrees at 11 bases. Trimming removed 0 bases from V and 7 bases from J; junction bases left unmatched: 6. The CDR3 has 16 amino acids. The germline V gene has CDR1 SGHDT and CDR2 YYEEEE. CDR3 sequence (DNA): TGTGCCAGCAGCTTGGTGGGGGGACTAGCGGCAAATGAGCAGTTCTTC. This translates into CASSLVGGLAANEQFF.

The rearrangement uses TRBV3-1 (or the pseudogene TRBV3-2) and TRBJ2-2, with TRBD1 matching over 9 bases. CDR3 length equals 14 residues. Germline assignment: CDR1 LGHDT and CDR2 YNNKEL (reference sequence). V lost 3 bases, J lost 5 bases, and 1 base stayed unmatched. The CDR3 region is CASSHGTGTGELFF. CDR3 nucleotide sequence: TGTGCCAGCAGCCACGGGACAGGGACCGGGGAGCTGTTTTTT.

The J gene is TRBJ2-7, the V gene TRBV25-1; tentatively, D is TRBD2 (6 bases). The CDR3 extends over 13 amino acids. CDR1 and CDR2 from the germline V gene are MGHDK and SYGVNS. V was pared by 5 bases and J by 3 bases, with 11 bases between. The DNA for the CDR3 is TGTGCCAGCAGTCCAGCGGGCGTCTACGAGCAGTACTTC. This gives the protein CASSPAGVYEQYF.